A selection of T cell receptor beta chains follows, all from one sample in a study of CD8+ T cells in alopecia areata. TCRdb keeps only in-frame clones here, not all; method: immunoSEQ multiplex PCR. The sample has almost 250,000 clones, 67% seen once; the top ten hold more than 0.95%. This material consisted of CD4+ T cells sorted from blood, taken at week 0. These receptors were obtained from a human donor with alopecia areata. Each CDR3 is given with its conserved first and last residue. Fields, in order: clone size, V gene, D gene, J gene, CDR3 DNA, CDR3 protein. D genes are given only for firm matches. For some rows the clone size is stated as once, few or many, or as a class when expanded; others skip it.

.,TRBV7-8,.,TRBJ2-1,TGTGCCAGCAGCCAACAAAGGGGAGGTTCCTACAATGAGCAGTTCTTC,CASSQQRGGSYNEQFF
few,TRBV6-1,.,TRBJ2-7,TGTGCCAGCAGGGGACGGGACGAGCAGTACTTC,CASRGRDEQYF
.,TRBV7-9,.,TRBJ1-3,TGTGCCAGCAGCCCAGACGCAGGCTCTGGAAACACCATATATTTT,CASSPDAGSGNTIYF
.,TRBV5-1,.,TRBJ2-1,TGCGCCAGCACCCGCTCGGGGACCGATTACAATGAGCAGTTCTTC,CASTRSGTDYNEQFF
.,TRBV4-1,.,TRBJ2-7,TGCGCCAGCAGCCCAGGGAGATCGGCCTCCTACGAGCAGTACTTC,CASSPGRSASYEQYF
.,TRBV23-1,.,TRBJ1-2,TGCGCCAGCAGTCCACTCGGACAGCGCCCTTATGGCTACACCTTC,CASSPLGQRPYGYTF
.,TRBV27,.,TRBJ1-5,TGTGCCAGCAGTTTATCCGGGAGAGGCCAGCCCCAGCATTTT,CASSLSGRGQPQHF
.,TRBV30,.,TRBJ1-5,TGTGCCTGGACATCCGGACAGCTAAATCAGCCCCAGCATTTT,CAWTSGQLNQPQHF
.,TRBV9,.,TRBJ2-3,TGTGCCAGCAGCGTGGAGGGGCGCGGAGATACGCAGTATTTT,CASSVEGRGDTQYF
.,TRBV14,.,TRBJ1-2,TGTGCCAGCAGCCAAGTTAGCCACTATGGCTACACCTTC,CASSQVSHYGYTF
.,TRBV5-4,TRBD2,TRBJ2-5,TGTGCCAGCAGCTTGTCCTTGGGAGGGCAAGAGACCCAGTACTTC,CASSLSLGGQETQYF
few,TRBV29-1,.,TRBJ1-2,TGCAGCGTTTTCACCGAGGGCTACACCTTC,CSVFTEGYTF
.,TRBV7-2,TRBD1,TRBJ1-2,TGTGCCAGCAGCTCCTCTCAAGGGGGCCGGGGCTACACCTTC,CASSSSQGGRGYTF
.,TRBV30,.,TRBJ1-2,TGTGCCTGGAGTGTGGTTAGCTATGGCTACACCTTC,CAWSVVSYGYTF
few,TRBV20-1,.,TRBJ1-5,TGCAGTGCCGGCGGGCAGCCCCAGCATTTT,CSAGGQPQHF
.,TRBV2,TRBD1,TRBJ2-1,TGTGCCAGCAGTACTGACAGGGGACTTCTGGATGAGCAGTTCTTC,CASSTDRGLLDEQFF
few,TRBV5-4,.,TRBJ1-5,TGTGCCAGCAGCATCAGCAATCAGCCCCAGCATTTT,CASSISNQPQHF
.,TRBV11-2,TRBD1,TRBJ2-5,TGTGCCAGCAGCCTCAGACAGGGGCGGCGGGAGACCCAGTACTTC,CASSLRQGRRETQYF
few,TRBV5-8,.,TRBJ1-2,TGTGCCAGCAGCTTTGGTCGCGGCTATGGCTACACCTTC,CASSFGRGYGYTF
.,TRBV7-8,.,TRBJ2-7,TGTGCCAGCAGCCTCCCTACCCGCTACGAGCAGTACTTC,CASSLPTRYEQYF
.,TRBV15,.,TRBJ2-6,TGTGCCACCAGCAGAGAAAAGGCAGGGCTGCCCCCTGGGGCCAACGTCCTGACTTTC,CATSREKAGLPPGANVLTF
.,TRBV29-1,.,TRBJ2-5,TGCAGCGTTGGGCGGGGCCAAGAGACCCAGTACTTC,CSVGRGQETQYF
.,TRBV18,TRBD1,TRBJ2-7,TGTGCCAGCTCACCAACCGGGACAGACTACGAGCAGTACTTC,CASSPTGTDYEQYF
.,TRBV29-1,.,TRBJ2-3,TGCAGCGTCGGACAGCTCGGCACAGATACGCAGTATTTT,CSVGQLGTDTQYF
.,TRBV16,.,TRBJ1-1,TGTGCCAGCAGCCAATTTCGCGGGGCAGCTTTCTTT,CASSQFRGAAFF
.,TRBV7-3,TRBD2,TRBJ2-7,TGTGCCAGCAGCCCAGGCGGGGGGTACTACGAGCAGTACTTC,CASSPGGGYYEQYF
.,TRBV9,.,TRBJ1-1,TGTGCCAGCACCCCGCCGGTCGAAGGAGCTTTCTTT,CASTPPVEGAFF
once,TRBV30,.,TRBJ2-7,TGTGCCTGGAGGAGAGGATACGAGCAGTACTTC,CAWRRGYEQYF
.,TRBV7-9,.,TRBJ1-6,TGTGCCAGCAGCTTAGGACAGGCGGTGAATTCACCCCTCCACTTT,CASSLGQAVNSPLHF
.,TRBV10-3,TRBD1,TRBJ2-1,TGTGCCATCAGTGACCCACAGGGGGACAATGAGCAGTTCTTC,CAISDPQGDNEQFF
.,TRBV20-1,.,TRBJ2-7,TGCAGTGCTAGGCGGGACTACGAGCAGTACTTC,CSARRDYEQYF
.,TRBV7-9,TRBD2,TRBJ2-5,TGTGCCAGCAGCCCCGAGCTAGCGGGGCGGACCCAGTACTTC,CASSPELAGRTQYF
.,TRBV11-2,.,TRBJ2-5,TGTGCCAGCAGCTTACCGCGACAAGAGACCCAGTACTTC,CASSLPRQETQYF
once,TRBV30,.,TRBJ2-7,TGTGCCTGGTCACCTTCGCGGAGCTACGAGCAGTACTTC,CAWSPSRSYEQYF
few,TRBV4-3,.,TRBJ2-3,TGCGCCAGCAGCCAAGCCTTCCAGGATACGCAGTATTTT,CASSQAFQDTQYF
.,TRBV7-2,.,TRBJ1-5,TGTGCCAGCAGCTTAGCTCGCAATAGCAATCAGCCCCAGCATTTT,CASSLARNSNQPQHF
.,TRBV10-3,TRBD2,TRBJ2-6,TGTGCCATGACTAGCGGGGGGAGTGGGGCCAACGTCCTGACTTTC,CAMTSGGSGANVLTF
few,TRBV29-1,.,TRBJ2-7,TGCAGCGTTAGCGGGACAGATCGATCCTACGAGCAGTACTTC,CSVSGTDRSYEQYF
.,TRBV25-1,.,TRBJ2-5,TGTGCCAGCAGTGAGGCAGGGCAGGAGACCCAGTACTTC,CASSEAGQETQYF
.,TRBV7-9,.,TRBJ1-2,TGTGCCAGCAGCGCAAGTTCAGGGATCCATGGCTACACCTTC,CASSASSGIHGYTF
.,TRBV7-9,.,TRBJ1-6,TGTGCCAGCAGCTTAGGAGGCTATGATTCACCCCTCCACTTT,CASSLGGYDSPLHF
.,TRBV5-1,TRBD1,TRBJ1-2,TGCGCCAGCAGCCGGGACAGGCGTCAACAAAACTATGGCTACACCTTC,CASSRDRRQQNYGYTF
.,TRBV29-1,.,TRBJ1-1,TGCAGCGTTGACGGGGGAGGGAACACTGAAGCTTTCTTT,CSVDGGGNTEAFF
.,TRBV6-5,.,TRBJ1-1,TGTGCCAGCAGCCCCTCCGGCGAGGGAGGGGTTCTACATTTT,CASSPSGEGGVLHF
.,TRBV13,.,TRBJ2-1,TGTGCCAGCAGCCGCGACAATGAGCAGTTCTTC,CASSRDNEQFF
once,TRBV7-3,.,TRBJ2-3,TGTGCCAGCAGCCTGGGACTCATGGGTGATACGCAGTATTTT,CASSLGLMGDTQYF
.,TRBV2,.,TRBJ1-1,TGTGCCATCAGTGAACGGGGCGGACTTTTCACTGAAGCTTTCTTT,CAISERGGLFTEAFF
.,TRBV30,TRBD1,TRBJ1-4,TGTGCCTGGAGCCGGGACAGGGCGACTGAAAAACTGTTTTTT,CAWSRDRATEKLFF
.,TRBV5-6,.,TRBJ1-1,TGTGCCAGCAGCTTGGGTCAGCAAAACACTGAAGCTTTCTTT,CASSLGQQNTEAFF
.,TRBV27,TRBD1,TRBJ2-7,TGTGCCAGCTCACAGGGGGGATACTACTACGAGCAGTACTTC,CASSQGGYYYEQYF
.,TRBV9,TRBD2,TRBJ2-5,TGTGCCAGCAGCGTCGGACTAGCGGGGGGGCGAGAGACCCAGTACTTC,CASSVGLAGGRETQYF